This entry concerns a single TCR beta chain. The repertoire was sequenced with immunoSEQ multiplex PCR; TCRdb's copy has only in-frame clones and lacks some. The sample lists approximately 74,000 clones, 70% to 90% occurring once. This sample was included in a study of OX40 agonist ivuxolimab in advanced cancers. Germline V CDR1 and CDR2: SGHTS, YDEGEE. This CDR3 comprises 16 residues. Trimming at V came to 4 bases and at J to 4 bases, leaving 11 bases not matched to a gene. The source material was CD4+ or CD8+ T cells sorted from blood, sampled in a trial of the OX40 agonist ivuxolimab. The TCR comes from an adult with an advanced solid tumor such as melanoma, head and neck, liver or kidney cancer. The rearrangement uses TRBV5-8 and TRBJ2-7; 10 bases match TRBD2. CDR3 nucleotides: TGTGCCAGCAGCCCCAGACCGGGACTAGCGTCATACGAGCAGTACTTC. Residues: CASSPRPGLASYEQYF.